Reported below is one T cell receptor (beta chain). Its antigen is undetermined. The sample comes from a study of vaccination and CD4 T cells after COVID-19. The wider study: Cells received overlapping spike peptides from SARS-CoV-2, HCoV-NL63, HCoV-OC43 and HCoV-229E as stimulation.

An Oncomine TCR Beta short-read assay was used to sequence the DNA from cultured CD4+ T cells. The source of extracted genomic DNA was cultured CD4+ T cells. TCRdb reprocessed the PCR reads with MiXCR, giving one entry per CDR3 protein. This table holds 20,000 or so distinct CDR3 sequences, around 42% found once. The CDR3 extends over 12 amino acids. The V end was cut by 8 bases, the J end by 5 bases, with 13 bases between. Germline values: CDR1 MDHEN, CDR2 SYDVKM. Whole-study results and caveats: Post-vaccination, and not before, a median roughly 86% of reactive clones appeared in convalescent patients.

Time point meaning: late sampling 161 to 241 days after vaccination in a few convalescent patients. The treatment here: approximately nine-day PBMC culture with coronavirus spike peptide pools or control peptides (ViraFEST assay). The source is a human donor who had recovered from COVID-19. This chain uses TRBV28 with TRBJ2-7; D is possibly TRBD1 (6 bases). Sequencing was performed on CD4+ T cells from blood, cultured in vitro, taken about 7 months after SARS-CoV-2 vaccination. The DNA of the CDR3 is TGTGCCAGCTCCACAGGGATGCACGAGCAGTACTTC. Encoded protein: CASSTGMHEQYF.